The following is a T cell receptor beta chain sequence with its context. What it binds is not known. Trimming shortened V by 0 bases and J by 0 bases, and 9 bases separated the two germline ends. Germline V gives CDR1 SGDLS, CDR2 YYNGEE. The CDR3 contains 15 residues. The sample is drawn from a study of beta chain features in type 1 diabetes. Findings and caveats of the study: The study found moderately but significantly shorter TCRB CDR3s in all four CD4+ subsets of Type 1 diabetes patients.

Isolated RNA was reverse transcribed in full, so expressed TCRB transcripts were sequenced. Profiled with immunoSEQ multiplex PCR; TCRdb holds only in-frame clones, not every one. The table records a few hundred thousand clones, 10% to 15% of them present only once. The chain uses TRBV9 and TRBJ1-1, with a tentative D call TRBD1 (5 bases). Material: naive CD4+ T cells from blood. The origin of this receptor is a young woman with type 1 diabetes. The chain's CDR3 is CASSVGQTMNTEAFF. The DNA of the CDR3 is TGTGCCAGCAGCGTAGGACAGACCATGAACACTGAAGCTTTCTTT.